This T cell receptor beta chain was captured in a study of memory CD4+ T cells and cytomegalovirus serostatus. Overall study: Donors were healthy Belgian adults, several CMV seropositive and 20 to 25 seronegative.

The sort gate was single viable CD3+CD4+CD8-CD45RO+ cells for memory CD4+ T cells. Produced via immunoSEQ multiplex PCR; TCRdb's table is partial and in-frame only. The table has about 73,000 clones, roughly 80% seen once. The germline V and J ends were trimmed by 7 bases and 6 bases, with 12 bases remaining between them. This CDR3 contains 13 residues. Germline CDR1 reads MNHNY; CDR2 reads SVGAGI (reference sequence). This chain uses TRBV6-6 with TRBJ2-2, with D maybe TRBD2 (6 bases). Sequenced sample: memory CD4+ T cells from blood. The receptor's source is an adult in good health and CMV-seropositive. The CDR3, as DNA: TGTGCCAGCAATCGGGGGATGGCCGGGGAGCTGTTTTTT. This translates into CASNRGMAGELFF.